This T cell receptor beta chain was sequenced during a study of blood T cells in healthy people across ages. Whole-study results and caveats: Unsorted PBMCs prevented conclusive naive versus antigen-experienced comparison. Underestimates were what the diversity estimates from one million T cells were considered to be.

Through a sample-barcoded 5' primer and a J-beta primer mix, a second PCR was run for roughly 7 to 12 cycles. One entry per CDR3 protein, called by TCRdb with MiXCR from the 5' RACE reads. This table has around 1,000,000 distinct CDR3 sequences, approximately 25% appearing once. Trimming cost V 3 bases and J 4 bases; bases outside gene matches: 11. Germline V gives CDR1 LGHDT, CDR2 YNNKEL (reference sequence). The CDR3 runs to 16 residues. A word on this clonotype: Its antigen is still unknown.

These data were likewise used in another study, on T cells of mothers and their children.

The chain joins TRBV3-1 to TRBJ1-2; TRBD1 agrees at 7 bases. The sequence was collected from a girl aged 2 to 9 in good health. The sequencing sample was made of blood. Here the CDR3 reads CASSHGTAVETYGYTF. The CDR3 DNA follows: TGTGCCAGCAGCCACGGGACAGCAGTAGAAACCTATGGCTACACCTTC.